These 29 T cell receptor beta chains were all obtained from the same sample, sequenced in a study of cytomegalovirus exposure and HLA in healthy donors. The PCR made use of 60 Vbeta and 13 Jbeta primers. Repertoires were generated with immunoSEQ multiplex PCR, while TCRdb's copy carries only in-frame clones and drops some. The table has approximately 160,000 clones, 75% to 80% seen once; the top ten hold 2.6%. The sequencing input was PBMCs. These receptors came from a woman in her forties in good health and CMV-seropositive.

The chain carries TRBV28 and TRBJ1-5; D is undetermined. Trimming took 4 bases from V and 1 from J, leaving 17 bases between them. This CDR3 contains 17 residues. Germline V gene sequence: CDR1 MDHEN, CDR2 SYDVKM. The CDR3 region is CASSYQVVAQSNQPQHF. The CDR3 region has the DNA TGTGCCAGCAGTTACCAGGTAGTCGCACAGAGCAATCAGCCCCAGCATTTT.

This clone came up once. The chain joins TRBV6-1 to TRBJ1-6; 10 nucleotides line up with TRBD1. Germline V gene sequence: CDR1 MNHNS, CDR2 SASEGT. CDR3 length: 14 residues. V shed 6 bases, J shed 10 bases, and the junction held 6 bases outside the gene matches. CDR3 amino acids: CASSLGQGSSPLHF. The DNA for the CDR3 is TGTGCCAGCAGCTTGGGACAGGGGTCATCACCCCTCCACTTT.

The rearrangement links TRBV6-5 to TRBJ1-1; no firm D call. The germline CDR1 and CDR2 sequences are MNHEY and SVGAGI. The CDR3 is 16 residues long. V dropped 3 bases and J dropped 2 bases, with 16 bases sitting between them. This chain's CDR3 is CASSYSTITANTEAFF. CDR3 nucleotide sequence: TGTGCCAGCAGTTATTCAACAATTACAGCTAACACTGAAGCTTTCTTT.

The chain links TRBV19 to TRBJ1-1, with TRBD1 matching over 7 bases. CDR3 length: 12 amino acids. The germline V gene has CDR1 LNHDA and CDR2 SQIVND (reference sequence). The V gene end was trimmed by 6 bases and the J gene end by 4 bases; junction bases not matched to a gene: 2. The CDR3 bases are TGTGCCAGTAGCAACAGGGGCACTGAAGCTTTCTTT. Its protein is CASSNRGTEAFF.

This clone came up a few times. The V and J genes are TRBV7-7 and TRBJ2-7; 7 bases match TRBD2. Germline V CDR1 and CDR2: SSHAT, FNYEAQ (reference sequence). The CDR3 is 15 residues long. Germline trimming cut 5 bases from V and 0 bases from J; bases unmatched to any gene: 7. The CDR3 spells CASSLRAGDSYEQYF. The CDR3 DNA reads TGTGCCAGCAGCCTGAGGGCGGGGGACTCCTACGAGCAGTACTTC.

This chain connects TRBV29-1 to TRBJ2-2; 8 positions match TRBD2. The CDR3 has 13 residues. Germline V CDR1 and CDR2: SQVTM, ANQGSEA. V was clipped by 6 bases and J by 3 bases; unmatched bases: 3. The CDR3 here is CSVGGAYTGELFF. The CDR3 region has the DNA TGCAGCGTCGGGGGGGCCTACACCGGGGAGCTGTTTTTT.

The chain is built from TRBV7-6 and TRBJ2-6; unclear D gene. Germline CDR1 reads SGHVS; CDR2 reads FNYEAQ. Trimming shortened V by 3 bases and J by 4 bases, and 10 bases separated the two germline ends. The CDR3 runs to 15 residues. CDR3 in DNA: TGTGCCAGCAGCTTGAGTCTTGCCGGGGCCAACGTCCTGACTTTC. Protein product: CASSLSLAGANVLTF.

The rearrangement joins TRBV7-9 to TRBJ2-5; 7 bases align to TRBD2. Germline V gene lookup returns CDR1 SEHNR and CDR2 FQNEAQ (reference sequence). The CDR3 is 13 residues long. V lost 3 bases and J lost 9; bases outside the gene matches: 7. CDR3 DNA sequence: TGTGCCAGCAGCTTGCTTGACAGCGGGGCCCAGTACTTC. This gives the protein CASSLLDSGAQYF.

This rearrangement joins TRBV7-2 to TRBJ2-2; D gene unclear. Germline loops: CDR1 SGHTA, CDR2 FQGNSA. CDR3 length: 12 amino acids. Trimming left V 3 bases short and J 5 bases short, with 4 bases between. CDR3 residues: CASSFPTGELFF. CDR3 sequence (DNA): TGTGCCAGCAGCTTTCCTACCGGGGAGCTGTTTTTT.

The genes are TRBV27 and TRBJ1-6; D is perhaps TRBD1 (5 bases). This CDR3 contains 14 residues. The V end lost 5 bases, the J end lost 7 bases, and 12 bases lay between the germline ends. Germline lookup yields CDR1 MNHEY and CDR2 SMNVEV (reference sequence). The DNA for the CDR3 is TGTGCCAGCAGTCCCCCCCAGGGAAATTCACCCCTCCACTTT. This gives the protein CASSPPQGNSPLHF.

The rearrangement links TRBV2 to TRBJ2-7; TRBD1 matches at 9 bases. The germline gives CDR1 SNHLY, CDR2 FYNNEI. After removal of 5 bases from V and 5 bases from J, the junction contained 7 bases not matched to a gene. The CDR3 runs 14 residues. The CDR3 here is CASSWDRVSDEQYF. The CDR3 nucleotides are TGTGCCAGCAGTTGGGACAGGGTTAGCGACGAGCAGTACTTC.

The rearrangement uses TRBV11-2 and TRBJ2-6; D is perhaps TRBD2 (5 bases). The CDR3 is made up of 18 amino acids. Trimming pared 0 bases from V and 0 bases from J, leaving 12 bases between. Germline V gene sequence: CDR1 SGHAT, CDR2 FQNNGV. CDR3 residues: CASSLEPGWPSGANVLTF. In DNA, the CDR3 is TGTGCCAGCAGCTTAGAACCGGGATGGCCCTCTGGGGCCAACGTCCTGACTTTC.

This clone appeared a single time. The chain uses TRBV4-3 and TRBJ2-3; D may be TRBD1 (5 bases). The CDR3 extends over 14 amino acids. Germline V gene lookup returns CDR1 LGHNA and CDR2 YSLEER. The V and J ends lost 1 base and 0 bases respectively, with 5 bases between them. CDR3 amino acids: CASSQGQSTDTQYF. The CDR3 nucleotides are TGCGCCAGCAGCCAAGGACAGAGCACAGATACGCAGTATTTT.

The chain has TRBV4-2 and TRBJ2-2; D is undetermined. In germline, CDR1 is LGHNA, CDR2 YNFKEQ. Trimming removed 1 base from V and 7 bases from J, with 10 bases in between. The CDR3 contains 14 residues. The CDR3 DNA reads TGTGCCAGCAGCCAAGGGTGGCAGAACGGGGAGCTGTTTTTT. Translating gives CASSQGWQNGELFF.

The genes are TRBV6-5 and TRBJ2-7; 7 bases align to TRBD1. The germline V gene has CDR1 MNHEY and CDR2 SVGAGI. The CDR3 sequence is 14 residues long. V shed 4 bases and J 4 bases; nucleotides not matched to a gene: 7. The CDR3 DNA sequence: TGTGCCAGCAGTTCTTCTAGGGGGCTGTACGAGCAGTACTTC. This sequence encodes CASSSSRGLYEQYF.

The chain has TRBV11-3 and TRBJ2-3, with TRBD1 matching over 9 bases. The V gene end was trimmed by 5 bases and the J gene end by 3 bases; junction bases not matched to a gene: 9. Germline values: CDR1 SGHNT, CDR2 YENEEA. The CDR3 has 16 residues. In DNA form, the CDR3 reads TGTGCCAGCAGCCCAAGGACAGGGGAAGGGACAGATACGCAGTATTTT. As protein: CASSPRTGEGTDTQYF.

This chain joins TRBV7-9 and TRBJ1-5; D ambiguous. The CDR3 runs 13 residues. Germline V gives CDR1 SEHNR, CDR2 FQNEAQ (reference sequence). Trimming took 1 base from V and 5 from J, leaving 6 bases between them. The DNA for the CDR3 is TGTGCCAGCAGCTTAGGGTTAGATCAGCCCCAGCATTTT. As protein: CASSLGLDQPQHF.

The CDR3 region has the DNA TGTGCCAGCAGTCCTGGACAGGGAGGGCACTATGGCTACACCTTC. It encodes CASSPGQGGHYGYTF. J is TRBJ1-2 and V is TRBV28; 8 nucleotides align to TRBD1. The V gene's germline CDR1 is MDHEN and CDR2 SYDVKM. Trimming at V came to 5 bases and at J to 3 bases, leaving 8 bases not matched to a gene. There are 15 residues in the CDR3.

V and J are TRBV18 and TRBJ2-2, with 10 positions matching TRBD2. CDR3 length: 16 residues. CDR1 and CDR2 (germline): KGHSH, LQKENI. V gave up 0 bases and J gave up 6 bases; unmatched junction bases: 4. The CDR3 sequence: CASSPPSGGASGELFF. In DNA form, the CDR3 reads TGTGCCAGCTCACCACCAAGCGGGGGGGCCTCCGGGGAGCTGTTTTTT.

The chain employs TRBV5-1 and TRBJ1-4; 9 nucleotides align to TRBD1. J was trimmed by 7 bases and V by 1 base; bases with no gene match: 5. The CDR3 is 15 amino acids. CDR1 is SGHRS, CDR2 YFSETQ, per germline. CDR3 region: CASSLTGGVLEKLFF. As DNA, the CDR3 is TGCGCCAGCAGCTTGACAGGGGGCGTACTTGAAAAACTGTTTTTT.

Written as DNA, the CDR3 is TGTGCCAGCAGCCCGCAGGGACAGGGGTACGAGCAGTACTTC. It yields the protein CASSPQGQGYEQYF. This rearrangement joins TRBV7-9 to TRBJ2-7; 10 positions agree with TRBD1. The ends lost 5 bases at V and 4 bases at J; junction bases unmatched: 5. Looked up from germline, CDR1 is SEHNR and CDR2 is FQNEAQ (reference sequence). The CDR3 covers 14 residues.

The chain uses TRBV7-2 and TRBJ2-5; 11 bases align to TRBD1. This CDR3 has 15 amino acids. V lost 1 base to trimming and J lost 5 bases; unmatched junction nucleotides: 3. CDR1 is SGHTA and CDR2 is FQGNSA in the germline V gene. The CDR3 loop is CASSLVGTGGETQYF. The CDR3 DNA reads as TGTGCCAGCAGCTTAGTTGGGACAGGGGGGGAGACCCAGTACTTC.

The V and J genes are TRBV27 and TRBJ2-2, with TRBD2 as a possible D gene (5 bases). CDR1 is MNHEY and CDR2 is SMNVEV in the germline V gene (reference sequence). The CDR3 runs 12 residues. Trimming removed 6 bases from V and 8 bases from J, with 10 bases in between. CDR3 loop: CASSLSGGELFF. CDR3 nucleotide sequence: TGTGCCAGCAGCTTAAGCGGAGGGGAGCTGTTTTTT.

V gene TRBV7-9 combines with J gene TRBJ1-6; D is unclear. Germline lookup yields CDR1 SEHNR and CDR2 FQNEAQ (reference sequence). The CDR3 is 13 amino acids. The V gene lost 1 base and the J gene lost 8 bases, with 6 bases spanning the gap. The CDR3 here is CASSLEGDSPLHF. For the CDR3, the DNA is TGTGCCAGCAGCTTAGAAGGAGATTCACCCCTCCACTTT.

J is TRBJ1-5 and V is TRBV27; 7 bases agree with TRBD1. With 4 bases clipped from V and 6 bases from J, the junction kept 6 bases outside the gene matches. The CDR3 covers 14 residues. Germline V gene sequence: CDR1 MNHEY, CDR2 SMNVEV (reference sequence). This CDR3 is CASSSNRGGQPQHF. CDR3 nucleotide sequence: TGTGCCAGCAGTTCCAACAGGGGAGGTCAGCCCCAGCATTTT.

This rearrangement joins TRBV28 to TRBJ1-5; TRBD1 matches at 7 bases. Germline CDR1 is MDHEN and CDR2 is SYDVKM. This CDR3 comprises 15 residues. After removal of 4 bases from V and 1 base from J, the junction contained 4 bases not matched to a gene. The CDR3 loop reads CASSYTGVSNQPQHF. DNA of the CDR3: TGTGCCAGCAGTTACACAGGGGTAAGCAATCAGCCCCAGCATTTT.

This clone appeared a few times. The chain joins TRBV19 to TRBJ2-1; 9 bases are shared with TRBD2. Germline V CDR1 and CDR2: LNHDA, SQIVND (reference sequence). V shed 5 bases, J shed 6 bases, and the junction held 8 bases outside the gene matches. This CDR3 is built from 15 residues. The CDR3 is CASSARTSEANEQFF. Written as DNA, the CDR3 is TGTGCCAGTAGTGCGCGGACTAGCGAGGCCAATGAGCAGTTCTTC. The full variable domain, with the rest looked up from reference TRBV19 and TRBJ2-1, is DGGITQSPKYLFRKEGQNVTLSCEQNLNHDAMYWYRQDPGQGLRLIYYSQIVNDFQKGDIAEGYSVSREKKESFPLTVTSAQKNPTAFYLCASSARTSEANEQFFGPGTRLTVL.

The rearrangement joins TRBV30 to TRBJ2-1; 10 bases align to TRBD2. The CDR3 spans 17 residues. Trimming at V came to 1 base and at J to 3 bases, leaving 9 bases not matched to a gene. Germline CDR1 reads GTSNPN; CDR2 reads SVGIG (reference sequence). The CDR3 DNA follows: TGTGCCTGGAGTGGGGGTTCTAGCGGGAGCAACTACAATGAGCAGTTCTTC. The encoded protein is CAWSGGSSGSNYNEQFF.

The chain recombines TRBV14 with TRBJ1-1, with D perhaps matching TRBD1 (5 bases). Germline CDR1 is SGHDN and CDR2 is FVKESK. This CDR3 has 15 residues. V was clipped by 1 base and J by 4 bases, with 13 bases between them. The CDR3 spells CASSQGFVRATEAFF. In nucleotides, the CDR3 is TGTGCCAGCAGCCAAGGATTTGTCAGGGCCACTGAAGCTTTCTTT. Using reference TRBV14 and TRBJ1-1 for the parts outside the CDR3, the full variable domain is EAGVTQFPSHSVIEKGQTVTLRCDPISGHDNLYWYRRVMGKEIKFLLHFVKESKQDESGMPNNRFLAERTGGTYSTLKVQPAELEDSGVYFCASSQGFVRATEAFFGQGTRLTVV.